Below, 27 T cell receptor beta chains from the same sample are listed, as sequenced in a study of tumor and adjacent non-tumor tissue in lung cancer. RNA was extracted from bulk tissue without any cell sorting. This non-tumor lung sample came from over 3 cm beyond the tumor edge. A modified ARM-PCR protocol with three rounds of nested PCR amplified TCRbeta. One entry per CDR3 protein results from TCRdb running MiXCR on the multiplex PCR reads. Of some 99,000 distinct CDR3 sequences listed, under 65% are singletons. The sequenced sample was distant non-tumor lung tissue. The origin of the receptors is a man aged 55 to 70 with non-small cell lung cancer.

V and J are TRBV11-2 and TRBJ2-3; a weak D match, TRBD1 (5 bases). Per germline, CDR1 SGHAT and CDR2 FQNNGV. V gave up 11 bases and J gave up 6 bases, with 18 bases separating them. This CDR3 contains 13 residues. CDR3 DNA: TGTGCCGACAGATTTGAAGGGCTGGATACGCAGTATTTT. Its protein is CADRFEGLDTQYF. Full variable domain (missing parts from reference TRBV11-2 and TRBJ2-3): EAGVAQSPRYKIIEKRQSVAFWCNPISGHATLYWYQQILGQGPKLLIQFQNNGVVDDSQLPKDRFSAERLKGVDSTLKIQPAKLEDSAVYLCADRFEGLDTQYFGPGTRLTVL.

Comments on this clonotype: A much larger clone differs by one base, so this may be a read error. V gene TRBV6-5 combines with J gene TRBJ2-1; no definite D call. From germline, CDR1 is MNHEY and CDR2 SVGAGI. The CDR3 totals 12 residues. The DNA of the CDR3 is TGTGTCAGCACAGCCAGCTACAATGAGCAGTTCTTC. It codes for CVSTASYNEQFF.

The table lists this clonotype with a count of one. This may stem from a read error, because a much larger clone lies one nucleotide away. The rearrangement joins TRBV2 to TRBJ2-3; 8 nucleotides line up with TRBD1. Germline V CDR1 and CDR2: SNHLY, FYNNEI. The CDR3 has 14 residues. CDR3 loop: CASSGQGLPDMQYF. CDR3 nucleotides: TGTGCCAGCAGTGGACAGGGGCTTCCAGATATGCAGTATTTT. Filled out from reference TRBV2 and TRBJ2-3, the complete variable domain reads EPEVTQTPSHQVTQMGQEVILRCVPISNHLYFYWYRQILGQKVEFLVSFYNNEISEKSEIFDDQFSVERPDGSNFTLKIRSTKLEDSAMYFCASSGQGLPDMQYFGPGTRLTVL.

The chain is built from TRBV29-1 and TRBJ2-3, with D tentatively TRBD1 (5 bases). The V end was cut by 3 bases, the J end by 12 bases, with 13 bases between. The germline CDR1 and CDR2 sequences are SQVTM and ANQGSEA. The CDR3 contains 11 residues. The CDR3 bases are TGCAGCGTTGATGTCACAGGTACACAGTATTTT. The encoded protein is CSVDVTGTQYF.

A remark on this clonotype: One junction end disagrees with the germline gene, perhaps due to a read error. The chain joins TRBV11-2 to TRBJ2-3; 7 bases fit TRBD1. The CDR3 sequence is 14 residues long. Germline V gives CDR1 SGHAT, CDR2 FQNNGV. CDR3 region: CASSKGQVSDTQYF. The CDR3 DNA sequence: TGTGCCAGCAGCAAAGGACAGGTTTCAGATACGCAATATTTC. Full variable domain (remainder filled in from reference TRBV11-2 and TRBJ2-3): EAGVAQSPRYKIIEKRQSVAFWCNPISGHATLYWYQQILGQGPKLLIQFQNNGVVDDSQLPKDRFSAERLKGVDSTLKIQPAKLEDSAVYLCASSKGQVSDTQYFGPGTRLTVL.

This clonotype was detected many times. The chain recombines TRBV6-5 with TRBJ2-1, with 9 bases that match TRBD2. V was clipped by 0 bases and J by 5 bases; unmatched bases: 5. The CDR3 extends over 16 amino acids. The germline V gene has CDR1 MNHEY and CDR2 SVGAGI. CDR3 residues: CASSYSGGRAHNEQFF. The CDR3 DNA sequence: TGTGCCAGCAGTTACTCGGGCGGGAGGGCCCACAATGAGCAGTTCTTC.

CDR3 in amino acids: CASSQRLAVYNEQFF. The DNA for the CDR3 is TGTGCCAGTAGCCAAAGACTAGCGGTGTACAATGAGCAGTTCTTC. This chain joins TRBV5-6 and TRBJ2-1; 9 bases map to TRBD2. Germline values: CDR1 SGHDT, CDR2 YYEEEE. CDR3 length: 15 residues. V lost 8 bases to trimming and J lost 4 bases; unmatched junction nucleotides: 10.

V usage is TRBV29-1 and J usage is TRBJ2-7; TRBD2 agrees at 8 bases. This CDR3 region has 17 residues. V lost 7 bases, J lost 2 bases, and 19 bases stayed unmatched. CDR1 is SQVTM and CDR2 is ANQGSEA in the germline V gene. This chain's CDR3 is CSDNGFAGGGKAYEQYF. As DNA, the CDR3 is TGCAGCGATAATGGGTTTGCGGGAGGTGGTAAGGCCTACGAGCAGTACTTC.

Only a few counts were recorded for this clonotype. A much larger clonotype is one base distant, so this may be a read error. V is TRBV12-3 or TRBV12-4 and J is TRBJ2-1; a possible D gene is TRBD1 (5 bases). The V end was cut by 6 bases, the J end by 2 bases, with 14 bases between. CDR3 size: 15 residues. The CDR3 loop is CASREGRVAYNEQFF. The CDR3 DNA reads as TGTGCCAGCAGGGAAGGCAGGGTGGCCTACAATGAGCAGTTCTTC.

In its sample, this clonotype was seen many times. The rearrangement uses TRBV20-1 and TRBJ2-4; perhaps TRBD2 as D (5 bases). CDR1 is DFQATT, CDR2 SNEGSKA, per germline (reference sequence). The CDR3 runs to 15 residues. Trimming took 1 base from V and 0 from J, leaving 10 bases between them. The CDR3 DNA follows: TGCAGTGCTAGAGCCGAGGGCCGAGCCAAAAACATTCAGTACTTC. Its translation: CSARAEGRAKNIQYF.

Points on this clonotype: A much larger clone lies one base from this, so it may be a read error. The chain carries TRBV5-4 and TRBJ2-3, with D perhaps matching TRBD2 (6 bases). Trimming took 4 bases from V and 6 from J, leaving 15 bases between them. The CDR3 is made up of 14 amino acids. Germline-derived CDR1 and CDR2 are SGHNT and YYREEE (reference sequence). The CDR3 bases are TGTGCCAGCAGCCCTTCGTCTAGCGTGGATACGCAGTATTTT. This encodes CASSPSSSVDTQYF.

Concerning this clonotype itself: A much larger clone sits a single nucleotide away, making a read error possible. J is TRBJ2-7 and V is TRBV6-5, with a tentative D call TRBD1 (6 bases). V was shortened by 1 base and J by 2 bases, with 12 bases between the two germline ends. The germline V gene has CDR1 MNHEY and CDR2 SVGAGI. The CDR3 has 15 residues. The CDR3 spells CASSYLAQGPYEQYF. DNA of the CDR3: TGTGCCAGCAGTTACTTAGCCCAGGGGCCCTACGAGCAGTACTTC.

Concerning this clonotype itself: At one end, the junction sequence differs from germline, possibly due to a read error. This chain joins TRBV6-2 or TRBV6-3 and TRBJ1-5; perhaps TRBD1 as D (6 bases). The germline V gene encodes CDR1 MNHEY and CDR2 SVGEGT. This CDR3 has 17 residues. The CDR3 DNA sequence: TGTCCCAGCACCAACGGGGGGCGGACCCCTGGCAATCAGCCCCAGCATTTT. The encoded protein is CPSTNGGRTPGNQPQHF.

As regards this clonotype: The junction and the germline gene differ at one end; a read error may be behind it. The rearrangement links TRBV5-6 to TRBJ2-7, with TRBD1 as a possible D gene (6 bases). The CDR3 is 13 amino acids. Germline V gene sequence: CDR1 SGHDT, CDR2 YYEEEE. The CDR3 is CASGYGQSYEQYF. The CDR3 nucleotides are TGTGCCAGCGGCTACGGACAGTCGTACGAACAGTACTTC.

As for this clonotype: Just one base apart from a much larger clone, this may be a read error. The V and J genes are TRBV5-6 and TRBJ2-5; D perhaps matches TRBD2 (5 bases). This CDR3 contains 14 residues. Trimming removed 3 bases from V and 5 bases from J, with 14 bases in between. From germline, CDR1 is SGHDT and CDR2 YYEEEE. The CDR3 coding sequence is TGTGCCAGCAGCTCCCCGGACTGGGTGGAGACCCAGTACTTC. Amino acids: CASSSPDWVETQYF. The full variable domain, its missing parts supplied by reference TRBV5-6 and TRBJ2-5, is DAGVTQSPTHLIKTRGQQVTLRCSPKSGHDTVSWYQQALGQGPQFIFQYYEEEERQRGNFPDRFSGHQFPNYSSELNVNALLLGDSALYLCASSSPDWVETQYFGPGTRLLVL.

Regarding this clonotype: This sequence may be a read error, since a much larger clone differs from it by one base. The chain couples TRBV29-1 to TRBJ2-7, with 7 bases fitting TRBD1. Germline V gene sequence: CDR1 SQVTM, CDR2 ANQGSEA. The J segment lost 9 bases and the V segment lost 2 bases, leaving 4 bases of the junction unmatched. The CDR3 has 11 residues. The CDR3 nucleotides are TGCAGCGTTGAAACCCCAGGGGGGCAGTACTTC. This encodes CSVETPGGQYF.

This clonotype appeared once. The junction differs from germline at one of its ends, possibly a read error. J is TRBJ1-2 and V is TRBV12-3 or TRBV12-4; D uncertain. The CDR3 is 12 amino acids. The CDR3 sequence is CASSLAWYGYTF. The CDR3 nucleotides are TGTGCCAGTAGTTTAGCATGGTATGGCTACACCTTC.

This CDR3 reads CSANPGGTSYEQYF. CDR3 sequence (DNA): TGCAGTGCGAACCCAGGAGGGACGTCCTACGAGCAGTACTTC. The chain carries TRBV20-1 and TRBJ2-7, with D perhaps matching TRBD2 (6 bases). The CDR3 runs 14 residues. Trimming took off 6 bases at V and 1 base at J, with 16 bases between the two ends. The germline V gene has CDR1 DFQATT and CDR2 SNEGSKA (reference sequence).

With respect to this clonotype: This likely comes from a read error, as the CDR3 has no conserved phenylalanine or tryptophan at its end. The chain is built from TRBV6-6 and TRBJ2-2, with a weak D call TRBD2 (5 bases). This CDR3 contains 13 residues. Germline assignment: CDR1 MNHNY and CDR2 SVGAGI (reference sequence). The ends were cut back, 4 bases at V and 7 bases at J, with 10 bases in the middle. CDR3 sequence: CASSFTSGGELFL. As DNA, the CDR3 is TGTGCCAGCAGTTTCACTAGTGGCGGGGAGCTGTTTTTA.

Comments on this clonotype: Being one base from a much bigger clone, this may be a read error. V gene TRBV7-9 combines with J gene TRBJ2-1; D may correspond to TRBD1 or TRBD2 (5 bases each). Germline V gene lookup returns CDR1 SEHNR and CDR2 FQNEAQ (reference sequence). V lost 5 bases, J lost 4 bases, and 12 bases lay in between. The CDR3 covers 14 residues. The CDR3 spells CASSPDRLYNEQFF. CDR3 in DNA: TGTGCCAGCAGCCCTGACAGACTATACAATGAGCAGTTCTTC.

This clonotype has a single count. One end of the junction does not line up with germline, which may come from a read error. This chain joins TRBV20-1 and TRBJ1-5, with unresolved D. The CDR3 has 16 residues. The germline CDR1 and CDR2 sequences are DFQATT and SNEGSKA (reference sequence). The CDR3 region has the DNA TGCGGTGCTAAAAACAGCGCCCAAGGGCTCAATCAGCCCCAGCATTTT. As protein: CGAKNSAQGLNQPQHF.

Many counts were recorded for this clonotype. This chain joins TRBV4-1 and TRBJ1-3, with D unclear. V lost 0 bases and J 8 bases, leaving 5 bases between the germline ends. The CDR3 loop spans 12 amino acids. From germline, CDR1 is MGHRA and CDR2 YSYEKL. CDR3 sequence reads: CASSQEGYTIYF. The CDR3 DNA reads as TGCGCCAGCAGCCAAGAAGGGTACACCATATATTTT.

Here the CDR3 reads CASSQDDRGTGPRTGELFF. The CDR3 nucleotides read TGTGCCAGCAGCCAAGATGATCGAGGGACAGGCCCGAGGACCGGGGAGCTGTTTTTT. The chain couples TRBV14 to TRBJ2-2, with 8 bases aligning to TRBD1. CDR1 SGHDN and CDR2 FVKESK come from the germline V gene. The CDR3 spans 19 residues. J was trimmed by 5 bases and V by 0 bases; bases with no gene match: 14.

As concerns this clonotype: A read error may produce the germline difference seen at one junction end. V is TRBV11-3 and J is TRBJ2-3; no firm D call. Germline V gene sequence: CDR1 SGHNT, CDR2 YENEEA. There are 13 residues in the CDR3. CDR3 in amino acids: CESSLVGEDAQYF. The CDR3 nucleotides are TGTGAAAGCAGCTTAGTTGGCGAAGATGCGCAGTATTTT.

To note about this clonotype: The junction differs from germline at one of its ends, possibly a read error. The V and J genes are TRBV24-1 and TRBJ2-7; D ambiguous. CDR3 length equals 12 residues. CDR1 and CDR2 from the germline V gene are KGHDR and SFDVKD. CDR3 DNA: TGTGCCACCAGAGATTCCAAATACGAGCAGTACTTC. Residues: CATRDSKYEQYF.

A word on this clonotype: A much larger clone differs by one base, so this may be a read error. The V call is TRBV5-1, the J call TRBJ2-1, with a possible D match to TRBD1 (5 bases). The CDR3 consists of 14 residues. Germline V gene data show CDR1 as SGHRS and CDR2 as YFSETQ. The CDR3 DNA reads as TGCGCCAGCGGCTTGGCGAGTGACAGAGCTGAGCAGTTCTTC. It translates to CASGLASDRAEQFF.

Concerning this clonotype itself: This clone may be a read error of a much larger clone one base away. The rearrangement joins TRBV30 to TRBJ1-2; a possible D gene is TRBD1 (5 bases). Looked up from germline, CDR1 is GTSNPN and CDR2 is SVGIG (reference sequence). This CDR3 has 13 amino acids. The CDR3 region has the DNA TGTGCCTGGACCATTCCGGCAGGGAACGGCTACAACTTC. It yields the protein CAWTIPAGNGYNF.